The clone carrying this T cell receptor beta chain was counted many times. The authors built TCR beta libraries using iRepertoire HTBI primers and Arm-PCR of CDR3 regions. TCRdb ran MiXCR on the multiplex PCR reads and lists one entry per CDR3 protein. The table lists about 530,000 distinct CDR3 sequences, more than 15% of them singletons. Indicated time point: newly diagnosed GD, antithyroid drugs for less than 3 months. From PBMCs, RNA was extracted and then used to make the TCR library. EDTA tubes were used for drawing about 9 milliliters of peripheral blood. The data were obtained in a study of regulatory T cells in long-lasting Graves disease. The CDR3 covers 15 residues. Germline V CDR1 and CDR2: SGHDT, YYEEEE. V dropped 2 bases and J dropped 3 bases, with 14 bases sitting between them. These data are also associated with another study on T cells in Graves' hyperthyroidism and ophthalmopathy. That study adds: A lack of ophthalmopathy progression within 18 months defined stable Graves' hyperthyroidism. HTBI primers were the set used in a first-round RT-PCR of the TCR CDR3. Most thyroid clonotypes that were expanded above 0.001 also turned up in blood.

This sequence originates from a woman aged 35-65 years with Graves disease. The J gene is TRBJ1-2, the V gene TRBV5-6, with D possibly matching TRBD1 (5 bases). Sequenced here: peripheral blood mononuclear cells (PBMCs), sampled at new diagnosis, from a patient treated with antithyroid drugs. CDR3 DNA sequence: TGTGCCAGCAGCTTCCCCTACCAGACAGACTATGGCTACACCTTC. The encoded protein is CASSFPYQTDYGYTF.